This T cell receptor (beta chain) emerged from a study of cytomegalovirus exposure and HLA in healthy donors (dated by TCRdb to 2016 to 2017). Broadly, across the study: In an earlier analysis of several hundred of the donors, approximately 300 Gb of sequence data and 120 million or so unique TCR beta sequences from some 170 million T cells were reported. Roughly 300 gigabases of sequencing data and around 85 million unique TCR sequences made up an early release that covered under 750 HLA-typed donors. Among the roughly 400 genotyped donors, around 81% belonged to the genetic ancestry cluster associated with self-reported Caucasian donors. The aim of the study was to test whether cataloging public T cell receptors could identify signatures of past pathogen exposure. Using immunosequencing, the study profiled T cell repertoires from 666 subjects and related those repertoires to cytomegalovirus serostatus. Along with the approximately 700-subject first cohort, a separate validation cohort of over a hundred different subjects was used. To predict cytomegalovirus infection status, the study brought together high-throughput TCR immunosequencing, statistical association of individual TCRs with disease status, and machine learning. A later analysis re-analyzed previously published TCR beta repertoires from 500 to 700 donors and added high-resolution HLA genotyping to study TCR occurrence patterns. Rather than using new phenotypic data, the later analysis identified candidate immune exposures from TCR beta sequences and from how often those sequences occurred across donors. To decide whether each TCR beta V gene segment behaved as functional or pseudogenic, an earlier analysis of nearly 600 of the donors relied on high-throughput TCR beta sequencing. Donor age, sex, ethnicity and CMV serostatus were compiled together with the repertoire data. A later genetic analysis took genome-wide SNP genotypes for about three fifths of the roughly 700 donors and used that subset as a discovery cohort. All discovery cohort repertoires had been generated on a single sequencing platform. Class I and class II HLA loci were covered by the typing at four-digit resolution. Typing coverage varied by locus: about 620-630 donors for A, B, C, DRB1 and DQB1; roughly 500 for DQA1; 600 to 610 for DPA1; 400 to 480 for DPB1. Roughly 5 DR-DQ haplotypes were handled as single units for association and clustering, since linkage in the cohort was strong. Among about 390 genotyped donors of the cohort, an average of around 240,000 unique TCR beta nucleotide sequences were sequenced per donor, around 18% of them non-productive.

In total, 630 or so healthy bone marrow donors made up the cohort. At the time of sampling, every cohort member was nominally healthy, though immune exposures that went unrecorded were likely present. The donor tested CMV seronegative and was one of the 352 seronegative cohort members. Each donor provided a peripheral blood sample, and peripheral blood mononuclear cells were used for TCR beta sequencing. Genomic DNA was extracted from the blood cell samples with the Qiagen DNeasy Blood Extraction Kit. Broad study findings and their caveats: A later genetic analysis reported fewer N-insertions in productive TCRs among donors in an Asian-associated ancestry cluster than the roughly 700-donor mean. Because some donors lacked HLA typing at each locus, the association tests relied only on the typed subset. An earlier analysis of around 600 of the donors showed that most TCR beta V segments appeared in productive rearrangements either about 87% or about 30% of the time, which broadly matched IMGT annotations. Most TCR sequences were observed very rarely across donors, whereas some public TCRs were present in many individuals. A later genetic analysis associated a missense DCLRE1C variant with V-gene and J-gene trimming of TCR beta chains, and an independent cohort replicated the association. Correlated functional status among segregating V segments might reflect linkage disequilibrium, but an unknown experimental factor could not be ruled out. Over 15 rarely observed V segments, including chromosome 9 orphons, were excluded from the earlier analysis of about 500 of the donors because counts were too low. Three of the identified cytomegalovirus-associated TCR beta chains were confirmed in vitro to be specific for cytomegalovirus antigens. When HLA alleles, especially DR and DQ, strongly co-occurred, TCR associations were difficult to assign to individual alleles. In this cohort, only TCR beta chains were sequenced, and detectable features were limited by the absence of alpha or paired-chain data. In a later analysis, several top co-occurrence clusters were reported to appear linked to parvovirus B19, influenza, CMV and Epstein-Barr virus. In both the original and validation cohorts, the classifier was reported to diagnose cytomegalovirus status with high specificity and sensitivity. For the cohort, immune exposure information was limited to CMV serostatus. The study listed approximately 150 TCR beta chains as associated with cytomegalovirus. A group of highly shared sequence variants was considered likely to be a technical artifact of the sequencing pipeline. A later analysis found that TCR association rates varied across HLA loci, with DRB1 alleles showing the most associated TCRs and HLA-C alleles the fewest. Sequencing depth was assumed to be roughly uniform across donors in the presence/absence analyses, though that assumption may not hold. Specific HLA alleles were associated with 15,000 to 20,000 TCR beta sequences at a false discovery rate of 0.05 in a later analysis. According to the authors, the approach could potentially be generalized to other disease states and immunological phenotypes. Most CMV-associated TCR beta chains appeared to be HLA-restricted in a later analysis, and the HLA associations seemed to be driven largely by CMV exposure. A further reported finding was that TCR beta sequences accurately predicted the HLA-A and HLA-B alleles for most subjects in the first cohort. In a later analysis, HLA-associated TCR beta chains showed more clonal expansion and lower generation probabilities than non-associated chains that were equally common.

This clone was recorded a few times. Its antigen is not yet known. Per-nucleotide qualities are absent, and no much larger clonotype sits a single base away. Library preparation used the immunoSEQ multiplex PCR assay. For the multiplex PCR, a mixture combining 60 forward primers for TCR Vbeta segments and 13 reverse primers for TCR Jbeta segments was used. A multiplex PCR assay on genomic DNA amplified the CDR3 region of rearranged TCR beta genes. The amplified TCR beta libraries were sequenced on the Illumina HiSeq System as 87-base-pair reads. The authors processed their data as follows. A later analysis tallied approximately 87 million unique TCR beta chains across the 650 to 750 repertoires, and roughly 11 million of those chains were shared by two or more donors. To remove PCR and sequencing errors, raw reads were error-corrected and collapsed into unique sequences using a nearest-neighbor algorithm that merged closely related sequences. CDR3 sequences were aligned to IMGT reference sequences to assign V, D and J gene segments. For a sequence to be retained, a match of at least six nucleotides was required to both a V gene segment and a J gene segment. A rearrangement was called productive if the CDR3 had no stop codons and remained in frame with V and J, and every other rearrangement was called non-productive. CDR3 was defined by IMGT convention, running from the second conserved V-encoded cysteine to the conserved J-encoded phenylalanine. The earlier analysis of 500 to 750 of the donors excluded any sequence lacking an unambiguous match to a single V gene segment. An earlier analysis of a few hundred of the donors called V segments functional above 56.7% productive rearrangements and segregating when the between-donor standard deviation exceeded 5%. To diagnose cytomegalovirus status from the catalog of TCR beta chain sequences, a statistical classification framework was built. In a later analysis, TCR nucleotide sequences were compared against IMGT/GENE-DB human TR gene sequences so that V and J genes could be assigned. Using the TCRdist pipeline, a later analysis assigned CDR3 sequences along with most-parsimonious VDJ recombination scenarios. A later analysis defined each TCR beta chain by its CDR3 amino acid sequence plus V-gene family, and excluded reads lacking a unique V-gene family. To address suspected cross-contamination and a sequencing artifact, a later analysis removed some 620 highly shared, low-generation-probability nucleotide sequences. In a later analysis, a clonal expansion index was calculated for each public chain from normalized within-repertoire ranks of inferred template counts. A later analysis computed generation probabilities with a VDJ recombination model fitted to out-of-frame rearrangements, and checked the results against IGoR. In a later analysis, TCR-TCR, TCR-HLA and TCR-CMV co-occurrence was scored with hypergeometric tests, and a repertoire-size bias correction was applied to TCR pairs. To estimate false discovery rates, a later analysis permuted the HLA or CMV assignments 20 times. In a later analysis, co-occurring TCRs were grouped using DBSCAN, with TCRdist sequence similarity added in when clustering inside HLA-allele-positive subsets. Repertoires with fewer than 30,000 or more than 120,000 public chains, plus five repertoires with anomalous nucleotide sharing, were excluded from co-occurrence clustering. What TCRdb holds here is the immuneACCESS table cut down to in-frame rearrangements. Part of the clones is not present; checked against another copy, under half of the missing clones reflect an unresolved V gene, and the others are unexplained. D and trimming were read from the DNA, whereas the V and J calls and clone size are those reported in that table. In all, the sample holds 150,000 to 200,000 clones, and 65% to 85% of those were seen once. The ten largest clones add up to more than 1.5% of the sample.

This TCR was sampled from a man younger than 30 in good health and CMV-seronegative. Sequenced: PBMCs.

The CDR3 region: CASSLDRTYEQYF. The DNA sequence reads TGCGCCAGCAGCTTGGACAGAACCTACGAGCAGTACTTC. The sequence joins TRBV5-1 to TRBJ2-7; the D gene remains uncertain. Via the germline V gene, CDR1 is SGHRS and CDR2 YFSETQ. From cysteine to phenylalanine, the CDR3 is 13 amino acids long. CDR3 DNA is the only sequence kept; it has 39 bases, read in frame from the first base. The germline ends are 6 bases apart after V is trimmed by 0 bases and J by 2 bases.